The 19 T cell receptor beta chains given below trace back to one sample, sequenced in a study of T and B cells in COVID-19 patients. Each TRB amplification used about 250-550 ng of genomic DNA from blood. Multiplex PCR with BIOMED2 TRB-A/B primer pools amplified TRB rearrangements. TCRdb itself ran the multiplex PCR reads through MiXCR, one entry per CDR3 protein. The sample contains 4,500 to 5,500 distinct CDR3 sequences, 25% to 30% of which appear only once. The sequencing sample was made of blood. These receptors were collected from a human donor with active COVID-19.

This clonotype came up a few times. The chain combines TRBV7-6 with TRBJ2-7; 11 positions match TRBD2. This CDR3 contains 16 residues. Unmatched junction bases numbered 9, after V lost 5 bases and J lost 3 bases. The germline V gene has CDR1 SGHVS and CDR2 FNYEAQ. The CDR3 DNA is TGTGCCAGCAGCCTTTTTACCGGGACTAGCGGCTACGAGCAGTACTTC. This codes for CASSLFTGTSGYEQYF.

This clonotype counts as medium-sized. CDR3 bases: TGTGCCAGCAGCTTGGTAGCCGATCAGCCCCAGCATTTT. Its translation is CASSLVADQPQHF. V usage is TRBV5-6 and J usage is TRBJ1-5; D is ambiguous. V lost 0 bases to trimming and J lost 5 bases, with 6 bases between them. CDR1 is SGHDT and CDR2 is YYEEEE in the germline V gene. The CDR3 runs to 13 residues.

This clonotype is deemed medium-sized. The V and J genes are TRBV12-3 or TRBV12-4 and TRBJ2-7, with D perhaps assigned TRBD1 or TRBD2 (5 bases each). The CDR3 length is 14 residues. Between the trimmed V and J ends, which lost 6 bases and 4 bases, there was a span of 16 bases. CDR3 bases: TGTGCCAGCAGCTTGGGGACCCCAAAGTACGAGCAGTACTTC. Amino acids: CASSLGTPKYEQYF.

The chain links TRBV4-3 to TRBJ1-2, with no clear D. Germline values: CDR1 LGHNA, CDR2 YSLEER. V lost 1 base and J 0 bases, leaving 9 bases between the germline ends. The CDR3 length is 15 residues. CDR3 protein: CASSQGSVSNYGYTF. The CDR3 region has the DNA TGCGCCAGCAGCCAAGGTTCAGTATCTAACTATGGCTACACCTTC.

The genes are TRBV11-2 and TRBJ2-7; D unclear. This CDR3 contains 14 residues. V lost 4 bases and J 0 bases, leaving 10 bases between the germline ends. Germline values: CDR1 SGHAT, CDR2 FQNNGV. CDR3 sequence: CASSSGSSSYEQYF. Written as DNA, the CDR3 is TGTGCCAGCAGCTCCGGATCTAGCTCCTACGAGCAGTACTTC.

This clonotype occurred once. The chain carries TRBV21-1 and TRBJ2-7; the table's D call TRBD1 went unverified against the DNA. TRBV21-1 is listed as a pseudogene. This CDR3 is 14 amino acids long. The chain's CDR3 is CASSPGTDTYEQYF. Written as DNA, the CDR3 is TGTGCCAGCAGCCCCGGGACGGATACCTACGAGCAGTACTTC.

The rearrangement joins TRBV20-1 to TRBJ2-7; D may be TRBD2 (5 bases). Per the germline V gene, CDR1 is DFQATT and CDR2 is SNEGSKA (reference sequence). The CDR3 runs to 12 residues. Trimming stripped 3 bases from V and 3 bases from J, with 9 bases between. CDR3 residues: CSASGLGYEQYF. The CDR3 DNA follows: TGCAGTGCTAGTGGACTCGGCTACGAGCAGTACTTC.

This clonotype came up a few times. V is TRBV5-6 and J is TRBJ1-6; weak D call: TRBD1 (6 bases). CDR1 and CDR2 (germline): SGHDT, YYEEEE. CDR3 size: 16 residues. Trimming pared 3 bases from V and 1 base from J, leaving 11 bases between. Written as DNA, the CDR3 is TGTGCCAGCAGCTCTACAGGGTTGTCCTATAATTCACCCCTCCACTTT. Translation gives CASSSTGLSYNSPLHF.

Many counts were recorded for this clonotype. V and J are TRBV7-9 and TRBJ2-1, with 7 bases lining up with TRBD2. This CDR3 has 16 residues. Trimming cost V 2 bases and J 1 base; bases outside gene matches: 5. Germline assignment: CDR1 SEHNR and CDR2 FQNEAQ (reference sequence). CDR3 nucleotide sequence: TGTGCCAGCAGCTTATTGGGGACTAATTCCTACAATGAGCAGTTCTTC. Protein: CASSLLGTNSYNEQFF.

This clonotype is medium-sized within its sample. The chain carries TRBV6-2 or TRBV6-3 and TRBJ2-7, with D possibly TRBD2 on 6 matching bases. This CDR3 region has 14 residues. Germline assignment: CDR1 MNHEY and CDR2 SVGEGT. Trimming shortened V by 0 bases and J by 5 bases, and 11 bases separated the two germline ends. CDR3: CASSYSGGLDEQYF. The DNA of the CDR3 is TGTGCCAGCAGTTACTCGGGGGGACTCGACGAGCAGTACTTC.

The sample holds many counts of this clonotype. The V gene is TRBV5-3, the J gene TRBJ2-3, with TRBD2 identical over 13 bases. TRBV5-3 is marked as an open reading frame, function uncertain. V trimming: 5 bases; J trimming: 5 bases; junction bases outside the gene matches: 11. This CDR3 is 17 amino acids long. In DNA form, the CDR3 reads TGTGCCAGAAGTTTTTTCTCTAGGACTAGCGGGAGAGATACGCAGTATTTT. Protein: CARSFFSRTSGRDTQYF.

About this clonotype itself: One junction end does not reproduce the germline sequence, and a read error may be involved. The V gene is TRBV5-4, the J gene TRBJ1-1; D is unclear. This CDR3 contains 13 residues. Germline CDR1 reads SGHNT; CDR2 reads YYREEE (reference sequence). The DNA of the CDR3 is TGTGTCAGCAGCTTGCCAGAAAACACTGAAGCTTTCTTT. The encoded protein is CVSSLPENTEAFF.

This clonotype is classed as large. This chain uses TRBV29-1 with TRBJ2-7; TRBD2 matches at 7 bases. Germline V lookup: CDR1 SQVTM, CDR2 ANQGSEA. The CDR3 is 14 residues long. V shed 4 bases and J 1 base; nucleotides not matched to a gene: 7. As DNA, the CDR3 is TGCAGCGTTGCCCCGGGAGGAGCTTCCTACGAGCAGTACTTC. Translating it yields CSVAPGGASYEQYF.

This chain uses TRBV10-3 with TRBJ1-1; possibly TRBD1 for D (6 bases). This CDR3 region has 14 residues. Germline CDR1 ENHRY, CDR2 SYGVKD. V was clipped by 6 bases and J by 4 bases, with 15 bases between them. CDR3 region: CAISYDSQGTEAFF. In DNA form, the CDR3 reads TGTGCCATCAGCTATGACTCACAGGGCACTGAAGCTTTCTTT.

The genes are TRBV11-1 and TRBJ2-3, with D unresolved. Germline CDR1 is SGHAT and CDR2 is FQDESV (reference sequence). CDR3 length equals 11 residues. Trimming took off 10 bases at V and 4 bases at J, with 9 bases between the two ends. CDR3 region: CATKAADTQYF. CDR3 DNA sequence: TGTGCCACCAAGGCGGCAGATACGCAGTATTTT.

The rearrangement joins TRBV7-9 to TRBJ2-2; TRBD2 matches at 13 bases. The junction had 4 bases not matched to a gene; V was cut back by 5 bases and J by 4 bases. The CDR3 has 16 amino acids. The germline V gene encodes CDR1 SEHNR and CDR2 FQNEAQ (reference sequence). The CDR3 bases are TGTGCCAGCAGCCCCGGACTAGCGGGAGTCACCGGGGAGCTGTTTTTT. Residues: CASSPGLAGVTGELFF.

The rearrangement links TRBV20-1 to TRBJ2-1; D gene unclear. Trimming cost V 6 bases and J 0 bases, with 12 bases left between them. The length of the CDR3 is 14 residues. From germline, CDR1 is DFQATT and CDR2 SNEGSKA (reference sequence). CDR3: CSAHDSSSYNEQFF. CDR3 nucleotides: TGCAGTGCCCATGACTCTAGCTCCTACAATGAGCAGTTCTTC.

This clonotype is labeled as medium-sized (0.01 to 0.1%). The chain carries TRBV5-4 and TRBJ2-5, with 13 bases lining up with TRBD2. V lost 4 bases and J lost 3; bases outside the gene matches: 3. The CDR3 runs 15 residues. Germline CDR1 is SGHNT and CDR2 is YYREEE (reference sequence). The CDR3: CASSLGLAGKETQYF. CDR3 nucleotides: TGTGCCAGCAGCCTGGGACTAGCGGGAAAAGAGACCCAGTACTTC.

There are many counts of this clonotype. V and J are TRBV6-5 and TRBJ1-1, with D maybe TRBD1 (5 bases). V was pared by 7 bases and J by 1 base, with 13 bases between. CDR3 length equals 14 residues. Germline V CDR1 and CDR2: MNHEY, SVGAGI. The CDR3 region has the DNA TGTGCCAGCACCCGACAGAACCAGAACACTGAAGCTTTCTTT. It translates to CASTRQNQNTEAFF.